What follows is one T cell receptor (beta chain) and its context. The clone's antigen remains unknown. No quality values exist for individual bases; no much larger clone is one base distant. TCRbeta CDR3 regions were amplified from genomic DNA by means of the immunoSEQ Assay, a bias-controlled multiplex PCR. Turning to the authors' computational methods: The number of nucleated cells in each sample was estimated from the amplification of reference gene primers within the assay. Sequence reads were collapsed and filtered to measure the absolute abundance of every unique TCRbeta CDR3 rearrangement. For each sample, productive Simpson clonality was calculated as the square root of Simpson's diversity index over productive rearrangements. This is the immuneACCESS table as TCRdb keeps it, with only in-frame sequences that have V and J called. A part of the clones is gone; compared with another copy, unresolved V genes explain less than half, and the rest is unexplained. D and trimming come from the DNA, and the V and J calls and clone size come from that table. For this sample there are fewer than 500,000 clones; about 80% appear just once. The ten top clones hold around 1% of the sample.

The collaborating institutions used their own protocols to collect whole blood in K2EDTA tubes. For TCRbeta analysis, collaborator samples were shipped as frozen whole blood, as isolated PBMCs, or as DNA extracted from either sample type. The record originates from a study of blood T cell repertoires in COVID-19 (dated by TCRdb to the early 2020s). In the study overall: Samples from collaborators originated in the United States, Italy and Spain and spanned both the acute and convalescent phases of COVID-19. The prospective study material was composed of cDNA or gDNA derived from T cells, B-cell-depleted T cells, or PBMCs. Subjects who had been exposed to COVID-19, were actively infected with it, or had recovered from it provided the deeply sampled blood TCRbeta repertoires that made up the dataset. The repertoires were released in a freely available public database intended as a resource for research on the immune response to SARS-CoV-2. Samples came from the ongoing ImmuneRACE study (first 160 participants) plus 1,254 subjects from 6 global collaborators. A de-identified subject ID, COVID-19 status, age in years and sex were almost always included in the sample metadata. Where HLA class I and class II types were available, the types were taken from metadata supplied by the sample provider, not from assay-based typing.

V and J lose 7 bases and 4 bases, and a span of 16 bases separates them. From a lookup of the germline V gene (reference sequence), CDR1 and CDR2 are LNHDA and SQIVND. The CDR3 measures 14 amino acids from cysteine to phenylalanine. The retained sequence is limited to the CDR3, 42 bases, with the frame set at the first base. The research as a whole found: How much clinical and demographic metadata was included differed by source and by participant, and the metadata was provided uncurated.

Here the chain combines TRBV19 and TRBJ1-1; TRBD1 is a weak D gene call, 6 bases matching. Sample: peripheral blood. This receptor was obtained from a human donor with acute or convalescent COVID-19. The donor label of this sample is uncertain. The DNA reads as follows: TGTGCCAGTATGAGTGGGGGCTCGGTCACTGAAGCTTTCTTT. The resulting protein is CASMSGGSVTEAFF.